This T cell receptor beta chain was obtained from a study of T cell repertoires in cytomegalovirus infection. TCRdb redid the calling of the reads with MiXCR, one entry per CDR3 protein. The table lists hundreds of thousands of distinct CDR3 sequences, approximately 31% of them singletons. CDR1 is SQVTM and CDR2 is ANQGSEA in the germline V gene. With 2 bases removed from V and 6 bases from J, the gap between germline ends came to 11 bases. The CDR3 consists of 13 residues. The specimen sequenced was PBMCs. The chain carries TRBV29-1 and TRBJ1-5; D is possibly TRBD1 (5 bases). The sequence came from a human donor in good health (CMV status not recorded). Some clones in this sample may be carry-over from other donors' samples. The CDR3 sequence is CSVEKGVGQPQHF. CDR3 sequence (DNA): TGCAGCGTTGAAAAAGGGGTTGGTCAGCCCCAGCATTTT.